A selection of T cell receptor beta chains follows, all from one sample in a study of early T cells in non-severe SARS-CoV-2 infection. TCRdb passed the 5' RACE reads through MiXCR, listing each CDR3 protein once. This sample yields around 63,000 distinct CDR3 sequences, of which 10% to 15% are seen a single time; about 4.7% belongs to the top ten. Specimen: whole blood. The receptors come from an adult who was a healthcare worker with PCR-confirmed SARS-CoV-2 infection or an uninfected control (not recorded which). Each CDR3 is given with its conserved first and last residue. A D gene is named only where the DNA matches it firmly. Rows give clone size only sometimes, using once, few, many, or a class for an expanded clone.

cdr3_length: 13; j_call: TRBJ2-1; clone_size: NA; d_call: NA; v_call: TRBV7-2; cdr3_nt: TGTGCCAGCAGCTTATCACTTCGGACTGAGCAGTTCTTC; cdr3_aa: CASSLSLRTEQFF
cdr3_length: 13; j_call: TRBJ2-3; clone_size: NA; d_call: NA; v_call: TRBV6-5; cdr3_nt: TGTGCCAGCAGCGCCCGGGGCACAGATACGCAGTATTTT; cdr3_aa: CASSARGTDTQYF
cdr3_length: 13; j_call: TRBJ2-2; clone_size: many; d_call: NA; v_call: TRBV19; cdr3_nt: TGTGCCAGTATCCGGGCCCTCACCGGGGAGCTGTTTTTT; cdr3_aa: CASIRALTGELFF
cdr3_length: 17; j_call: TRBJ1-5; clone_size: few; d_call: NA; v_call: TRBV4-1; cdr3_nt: TGCGCCAGCAGCCAAGATAGTCCTCAGGCTAGCAATCAGCCCCAGCATTTT; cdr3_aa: CASSQDSPQASNQPQHF
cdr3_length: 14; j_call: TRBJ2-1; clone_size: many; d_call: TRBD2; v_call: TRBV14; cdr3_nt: TGTGCCAGCAGCCAAGAACTACTAGCGGGGGAGCAGTTCTTC; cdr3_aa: CASSQELLAGEQFF
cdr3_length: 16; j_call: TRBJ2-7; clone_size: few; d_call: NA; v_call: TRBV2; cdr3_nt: TGTGCCAGCAGTGAAGCGCTTGGTCAGGGAAACAACGAGCAGTACTTC; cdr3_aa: CASSEALGQGNNEQYF
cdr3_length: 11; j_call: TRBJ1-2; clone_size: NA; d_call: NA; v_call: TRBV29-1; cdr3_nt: TGCAGCGTTGTCAGGGACTATGGCTACACCTTC; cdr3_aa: CSVVRDYGYTF
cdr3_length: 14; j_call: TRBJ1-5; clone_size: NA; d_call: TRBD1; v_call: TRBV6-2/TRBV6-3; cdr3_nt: TGTGCCAGCAGTCCCCCCGGGACAGGGGGGGCCCAGCATTTT; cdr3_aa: CASSPPGTGGAQHF
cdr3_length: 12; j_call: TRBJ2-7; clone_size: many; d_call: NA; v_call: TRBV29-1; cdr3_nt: TGCAGCGTTATTGGCGGAACCTACGAGCAGTACTTC; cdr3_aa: CSVIGGTYEQYF
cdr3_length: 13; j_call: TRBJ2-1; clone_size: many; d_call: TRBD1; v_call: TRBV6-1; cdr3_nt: TGTGCCAGCGGGACAGGGGGCATAAATGAGCAGTTCTTC; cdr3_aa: CASGTGGINEQFF
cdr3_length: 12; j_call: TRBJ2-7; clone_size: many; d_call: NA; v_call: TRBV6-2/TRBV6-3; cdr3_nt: TGTGCCAGCAGAGGGTTTCCCTACGAGCAGTACTTC; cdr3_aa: CASRGFPYEQYF
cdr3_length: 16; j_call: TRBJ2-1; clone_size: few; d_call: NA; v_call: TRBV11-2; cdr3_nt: TGTGCCAGCAGCTTAGGACGGATGAGCTCCTACAATGAGCAGTTCTTC; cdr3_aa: CASSLGRMSSYNEQFF
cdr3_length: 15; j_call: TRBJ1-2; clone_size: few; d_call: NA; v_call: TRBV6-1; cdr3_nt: TGTGCCAGCAATGCCGGACGCCTTGCGTCCTATGGCTACACCTTC; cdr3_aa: CASNAGRLASYGYTF
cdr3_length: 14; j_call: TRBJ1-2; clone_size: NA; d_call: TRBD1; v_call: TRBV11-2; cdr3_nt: TGTGCCAGCAGCGAAGCCGGGACAGGGCTTGGCTACACCTTC; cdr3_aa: CASSEAGTGLGYTF
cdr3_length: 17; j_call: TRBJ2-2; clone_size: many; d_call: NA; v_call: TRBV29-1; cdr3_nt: TGCAGCGTGATGGACAGAAAAACTCCCGCGAACACCGGGGAGCTGTTTTTT; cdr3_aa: CSVMDRKTPANTGELFF
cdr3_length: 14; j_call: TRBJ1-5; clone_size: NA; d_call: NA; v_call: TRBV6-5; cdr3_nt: TGTGCCAGCAGACAAGGGGGGGGCAATCAGCCCCAGCATTTT; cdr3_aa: CASRQGGGNQPQHF
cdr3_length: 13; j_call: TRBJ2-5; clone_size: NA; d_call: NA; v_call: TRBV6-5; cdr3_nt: TGTGCCAGCAGTTACTCCCGGGGAGAGACCCAGTACTTC; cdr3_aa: CASSYSRGETQYF
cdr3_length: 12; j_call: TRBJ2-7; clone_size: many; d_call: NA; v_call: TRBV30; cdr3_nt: TGTGCCTGGAGTCAACCGCCGGGGGAGCAGTACTTC; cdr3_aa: CAWSQPPGEQYF
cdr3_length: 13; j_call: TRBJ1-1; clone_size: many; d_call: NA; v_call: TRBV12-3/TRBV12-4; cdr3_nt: TGTGCCAGCAGTTTAGCCCCAGGGACTGAAGCTTTCTTT; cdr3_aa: CASSLAPGTEAFF
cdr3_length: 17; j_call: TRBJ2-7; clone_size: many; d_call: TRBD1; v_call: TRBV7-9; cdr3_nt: TGTGCCAGCAGACCCGGGACAGGGCCCACCCCCTCCTACGAGCAGTACTTC; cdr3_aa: CASRPGTGPTPSYEQYF
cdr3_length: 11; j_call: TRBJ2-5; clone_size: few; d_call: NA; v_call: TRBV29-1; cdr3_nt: TGCAGCGTCAAACGGGGGGAGACCCAGTACTTC; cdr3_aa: CSVKRGETQYF
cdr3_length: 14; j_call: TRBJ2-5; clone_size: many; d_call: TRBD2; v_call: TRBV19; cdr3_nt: TGTGCCACAGCACAACTAGCGGGACAAGAGACCCAGTACTTC; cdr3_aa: CATAQLAGQETQYF
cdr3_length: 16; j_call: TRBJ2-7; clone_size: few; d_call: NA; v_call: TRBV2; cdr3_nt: TGTGCCAGCAGTGAACTGGGGAGAGAGAACTTATACGAGCAGTACTTC; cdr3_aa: CASSELGRENLYEQYF
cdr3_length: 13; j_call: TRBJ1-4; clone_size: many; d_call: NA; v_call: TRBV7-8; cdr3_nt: TGTGCCAGCCGAGGACGATTGGGGGAAAAACTGTTTTTT; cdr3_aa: CASRGRLGEKLFF
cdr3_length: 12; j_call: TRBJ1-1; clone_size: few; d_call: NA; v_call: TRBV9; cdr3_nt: TGTGCCAGCAGCGGCTCCGGGACAGAAGCTTTCTTT; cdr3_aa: CASSGSGTEAFF
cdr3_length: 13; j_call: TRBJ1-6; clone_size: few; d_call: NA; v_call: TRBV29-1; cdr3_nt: TGCAGCGTTGTGGAGACAGCAAATTCACCCCTCCACTTT; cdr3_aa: CSVVETANSPLHF
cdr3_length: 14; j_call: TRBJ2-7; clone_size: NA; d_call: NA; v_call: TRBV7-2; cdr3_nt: TGTGCCAGCAGCTTAGAACGGGGCGCCTACGAGCAGTACTTC; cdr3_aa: CASSLERGAYEQYF
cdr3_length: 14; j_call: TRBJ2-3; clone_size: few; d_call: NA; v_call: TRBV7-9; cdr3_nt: TGTGCCAGCAGCTTAGATCGTGAGGGAACTACGCAGTATTTT; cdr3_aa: CASSLDREGTTQYF
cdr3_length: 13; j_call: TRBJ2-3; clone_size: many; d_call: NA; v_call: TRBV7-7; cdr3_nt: TGTGCTAGCAGCTTAGACCGAACAGATACGCAGTATTTT; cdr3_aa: CASSLDRTDTQYF
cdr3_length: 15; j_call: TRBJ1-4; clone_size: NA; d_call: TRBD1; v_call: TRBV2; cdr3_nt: TGTGCCAGCAGTGTGGCAGGACAGGGGGATGAAAAACTGTTTTTT; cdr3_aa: CASSVAGQGDEKLFF
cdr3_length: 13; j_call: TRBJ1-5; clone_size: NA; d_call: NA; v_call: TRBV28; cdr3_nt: TGTGCCAGCAGAGAGCAGGGTTATCAGCCCCAGCATTTT; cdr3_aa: CASREQGYQPQHF
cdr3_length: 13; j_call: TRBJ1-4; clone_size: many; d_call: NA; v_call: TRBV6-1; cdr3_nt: TGTGCCAGCAGTGAAACAACTAATGAAAAACTGTTTTTT; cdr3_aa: CASSETTNEKLFF
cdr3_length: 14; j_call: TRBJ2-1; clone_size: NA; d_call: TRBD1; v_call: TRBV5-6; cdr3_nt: TGTGCCAGCAGCCGGACAGGGGCCTACAATGAGCAGTTCTTC; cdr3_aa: CASSRTGAYNEQFF
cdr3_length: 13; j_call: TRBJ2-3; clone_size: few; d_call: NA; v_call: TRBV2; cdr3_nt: TGTGCCAGCGAGGGGGTTTTTTCAGATACGCAGTATTTT; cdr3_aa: CASEGVFSDTQYF
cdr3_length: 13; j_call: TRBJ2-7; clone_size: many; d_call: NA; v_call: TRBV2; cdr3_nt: TGTGCCAGCAGTGATGAGGGCAGCTACGAGCAGTACTTC; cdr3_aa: CASSDEGSYEQYF
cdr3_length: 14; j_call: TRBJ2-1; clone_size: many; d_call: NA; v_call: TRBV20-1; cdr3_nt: TGCAGTGCTAGAGGACAGAGCTCCTACAATGAGCAGTTCTTC; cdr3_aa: CSARGQSSYNEQFF
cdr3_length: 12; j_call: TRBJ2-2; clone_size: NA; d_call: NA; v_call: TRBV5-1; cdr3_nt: TGCGCCAGCAGCTGGGGTGGACGAGAGCTGTTTTTT; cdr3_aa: CASSWGGRELFF
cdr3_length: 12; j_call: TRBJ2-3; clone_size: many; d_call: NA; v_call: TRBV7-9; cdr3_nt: TGTGCCAGCAGCCAACCGGCTGGAGGGCAGTATTTT; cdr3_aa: CASSQPAGGQYF
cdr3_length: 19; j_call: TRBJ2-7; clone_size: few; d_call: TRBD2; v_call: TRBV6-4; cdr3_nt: TGTGCCAGCAACCCGACGCCGGCTAGCGGGGGGCTAGGGTCCTACGAGCAGTACTTC; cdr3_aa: CASNPTPASGGLGSYEQYF
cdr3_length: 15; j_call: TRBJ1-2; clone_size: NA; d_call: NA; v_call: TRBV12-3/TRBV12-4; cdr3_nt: TGTGCCAGCAGTTCCCAGGGGAGAGCTAACTATGGCTACACCTTC; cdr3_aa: CASSSQGRANYGYTF